Below are 32 T cell receptor beta chains sequenced from a single sample in a study of T cell changes during pregnancy in multiple sclerosis. This table comes from immunoSEQ multiplex PCR, and its TCRdb copy is limited to in-frame clones, with some not included. This sample has tens of thousands of clones, with roughly 92% found just once. The sample was CD8+ T cells from peripheral blood mononuclear cells, taken in the third trimester of pregnancy. The receptors were sampled from a female donor in good health, enrolled as a control in a pregnancy study.

V is TRBV30 and J is TRBJ1-2; tentative D call: TRBD1 (5 bases). The V and J ends lost 0 bases and 4 bases respectively, with 21 bases between them. CDR1 is GTSNPN and CDR2 is SVGIG in the germline V gene (reference sequence). This CDR3 has 17 residues. Here the CDR3 DNA reads TGTGCCTGGAGTGTACCGGTTGGGGGGGTGGGTGGCTATGGCTACACCTTC. Translation gives CAWSVPVGGVGGYGYTF. The full variable domain, rest sourced from reference TRBV30 and TRBJ1-2, is SQTIHQWPATLVQPVGSPLSLECTVEGTSNPNLYWYRQAAGRGLQLLFYSVGIGQISSEVPQNLSASRPQDRQFILSSKKLLLSDSGFYLCAWSVPVGGVGGYGYTFGSGTRLTVV.

This chain uses TRBV5-6 with TRBJ1-2, with unresolved D. This CDR3 spans 16 amino acids. The ends were cut back, 1 base at V and 6 bases at J, with 19 bases in the middle. The germline CDR1 and CDR2 sequences are SGHDT and YYEEEE. DNA for the CDR3: TGTGCCAGCAGCTTGTTGGACGGGCGCCCGGAGGATGGCTACACCTTC. This sequence encodes CASSLLDGRPEDGYTF.

The chain carries TRBV7-8 and TRBJ2-1; TRBD1 matches 7 bases. CDR1 is SGHVS and CDR2 is FQNEAQ in the germline V gene. This CDR3 contains 16 residues. V lost 5 bases, J lost 8 bases, and 15 bases stayed unmatched. The CDR3 here is CASSTRDSLDQDEQFF. CDR3 DNA: TGTGCCAGCAGCACCCGGGACAGTCTCGATCAGGATGAGCAGTTCTTC.

The chain recombines TRBV5-6 with TRBJ2-4, with D unresolved. V lost 4 bases to trimming and J lost 5 bases, with 13 bases between them. Per the germline V gene, CDR1 is SGHDT and CDR2 is YYEEEE. The CDR3 extends over 14 amino acids. The chain's CDR3 is CASSHSVMENIQYF. CDR3 bases: TGTGCCAGCAGCCACTCCGTGATGGAAAACATTCAGTACTTC.

This sequence joins TRBV12-1 and TRBJ1-1; the table calls TRBD1, which could not be checked here. TRBV12-1 is assigned pseudogene status. CDR3 length: 13 residues. The CDR3: CASSFRVGTEAFF. The CDR3 region has the DNA TGTGCCAGCAGCTTCAGGGTCGGCACTGAAGCTTTCTTT.

This chain uses TRBV4-3 with TRBJ2-7; D is unclear. Per germline, CDR1 LGHNA and CDR2 YSLEER. V was clipped by 0 bases and J by 1 base, with 10 bases between them. The CDR3 runs 15 residues. The CDR3 sequence: CASSQDLMTSYEQYF. The CDR3 coding sequence is TGCGCCAGCAGCCAAGATCTAATGACTTCCTACGAGCAGTACTTC.

This chain uses TRBV15 with TRBJ1-6, with D unclear. Per germline, CDR1 LNHNV and CDR2 YYDKDF (reference sequence). The CDR3 has 15 residues. Deletions cut 5 bases from V and 0 bases from J, with 8 bases between. In DNA form, the CDR3 reads TGTGCCACCAGCGGCTGGAGCTCCTATAATTCACCCCTCCACTTT. Its translation is CATSGWSSYNSPLHF.

This clone was detected a few times. The chain joins TRBV7-9 to TRBJ1-4; the match to TRBD1 covers 7 bases. Per germline, CDR1 SEHNR and CDR2 FQNEAQ (reference sequence). Unmatched junction bases numbered 2, after V lost 4 bases and J lost 6 bases. The CDR3 covers 13 residues. DNA of the CDR3: TGTGCCAGCAGCTCCGGACAGGATGAAAAACTGTTTTTT. Protein product: CASSSGQDEKLFF.

In DNA form, the CDR3 reads TGTGCCAGTAGCGACAGCGGGCACACTGAAGCTTTCTTT. This sequence encodes CASSDSGHTEAFF. V gene TRBV19 combines with J gene TRBJ1-1; possible D gene TRBD1, 5 bases. The CDR3 is 13 residues long. Germline V gene sequence: CDR1 LNHDA, CDR2 SQIVND (reference sequence). With 6 bases removed from V and 3 bases from J, the gap between germline ends came to 11 bases. The full variable domain, its missing parts supplied by reference TRBV19 and TRBJ1-1, is DGGITQSPKYLFRKEGQNVTLSCEQNLNHDAMYWYRQDPGQGLRLIYYSQIVNDFQKGDIAEGYSVSREKKESFPLTVTSAQKNPTAFYLCASSDSGHTEAFFGQGTRLTVV.

The V call is TRBV27, the J call TRBJ1-1; D is possibly TRBD1 (6 bases). V lost 6 bases to trimming and J lost 1 base, with 12 bases between them. Per germline, CDR1 MNHEY and CDR2 SMNVEV (reference sequence). The CDR3 spans 14 residues. CDR3 residues: CASRAGDTNTEAFF. The CDR3 DNA reads as TGTGCCAGCAGGGCAGGGGATACGAACACTGAAGCTTTCTTT.

This chain links TRBV27 with TRBJ1-2, with 8 bases lining up with TRBD1. Looked up from germline, CDR1 is MNHEY and CDR2 is SMNVEV (reference sequence). Trimming took 2 bases from V and 6 from J; bases not matched to a gene: 8. CDR3 length: 15 residues. This CDR3 is CASSLAGQVRNGYTF. DNA of the CDR3: TGTGCCAGCAGTTTAGCGGGACAGGTGAGAAATGGCTACACCTTC.

The genes are TRBV11-2 and TRBJ1-1; perhaps TRBD1 as D (5 bases). Germline V gives CDR1 SGHAT, CDR2 FQNNGV. The CDR3 sequence is 15 residues long. Trimming removed 0 bases from V and 4 bases from J, with 12 bases in between. The CDR3 nucleotides read TGTGCCAGCAGCTTAGAATGGGGAGGGGTCACTGAAGCTTTCTTT. Translated, it gives CASSLEWGGVTEAFF.

This clone was found once. The V call is TRBV7-9, the J call TRBJ2-1; TRBD1 matches at 8 bases. The CDR3 has 13 amino acids. Germline values: CDR1 SEHNR, CDR2 FQNEAQ (reference sequence). After removal of 1 base from V and 8 bases from J, the junction contained 1 base not matched to a gene. This CDR3 reads CASSLDRGDEQFF. DNA of the CDR3: TGTGCCAGCAGCTTAGACAGGGGGGATGAGCAGTTCTTC.

V usage is TRBV9 and J usage is TRBJ1-3; maybe TRBD1 (5 bases). The CDR3 covers 12 residues. The germline gives CDR1 SGDLS, CDR2 YYNGEE. Trimming removed 6 bases from V and 3 bases from J, with 7 bases in between. CDR3 residues: CASTGVGNTIYF. The DNA of the CDR3 is TGTGCCAGCACGGGGGTTGGAAACACCATATATTTT.

The genes are TRBV2 and TRBJ1-5; tentative D call: TRBD1 (6 bases). The CDR3 is made up of 13 amino acids. Trimming removed 5 bases from V and 7 bases from J, with 12 bases in between. Germline loops: CDR1 SNHLY, CDR2 FYNNEI. The CDR3 DNA reads TGTGCCAGCAGTCCCAGGGGAGTCCAGCCCCAGCATTTT. Translating it yields CASSPRGVQPQHF.

The CDR3 DNA reads as TGTGCCACTAAACCGGGACACATTACTAACTATGGCTACACCTTC. As protein: CATKPGHITNYGYTF. The V and J genes are TRBV15 and TRBJ1-2; D is possibly TRBD1 (6 bases). Trimming removed 9 bases at V and 0 bases at J, with 17 bases between. Germline V lookup: CDR1 LNHNV, CDR2 YYDKDF (reference sequence). There are 15 residues in the CDR3. Combining the CDR3 with reference TRBV15 and TRBJ1-2 gives the whole variable domain DAMVIQNPRYQVTQFGKPVTLSCSQTLNHNVMYWYQQKSSQAPKLLFHYYDKDFNNEADTPDNFQSRRPNTSFCFLDIRSPGLGDTAMYLCATKPGHITNYGYTFGSGTRLTVV.

The chain links TRBV7-9 to TRBJ2-2, with TRBD1 matching 9 bases. CDR3 length: 14 residues. The ends lost 4 bases at V and 6 bases at J; junction bases unmatched: 3. CDR1 and CDR2 from the germline V gene are SEHNR and FQNEAQ (reference sequence). CDR3 coding DNA: TGTGCCAGCAGCTGGGGACAGGGTGCCGGGGAGCTGTTTTTT. It translates to CASSWGQGAGELFF.

CDR3 sequence: CATSTPGGAEAFF. In nucleotides, the CDR3 is TGTGCCACCAGCACCCCCGGCGGCGCTGAAGCTTTCTTT. This sequence joins TRBV15 and TRBJ1-1; no clear D. CDR3 size: 13 residues. Trimming stripped 4 bases from V and 6 bases from J, with 12 bases between. The germline V gene has CDR1 LNHNV and CDR2 YYDKDF (reference sequence).

The rearrangement uses TRBV5-1 and TRBJ2-7; D gene ambiguous. Germline V lookup: CDR1 SGHRS, CDR2 YFSETQ. The V end was cut by 2 bases, the J end by 5 bases, with 8 bases between. This CDR3 has 12 residues. The CDR3 region is CASSFTANEQYF. CDR3 DNA sequence: TGCGCCAGCAGCTTTACAGCAAACGAGCAGTACTTC.

The rearrangement joins TRBV4-3 to TRBJ1-3; the D is unclear. With 0 bases removed from V and 0 bases from J, the gap between germline ends came to 15 bases. Per germline, CDR1 LGHNA and CDR2 YSLEER. The CDR3 consists of 18 residues. CDR3 coding DNA: TGCGCCAGCAGCCAAGATTGGCCGGGATTCTACTCTGGAAACACCATATATTTT. Translation: CASSQDWPGFYSGNTIYF.

A note on this clone: A junction end diverges from the germline sequence, so it may reflect a read error. V is TRBV27 and J is TRBJ1-6, with 8 bases lining up with TRBD1. The CDR3 extends over 13 amino acids. Germline assignment: CDR1 MNHEY and CDR2 SMNVEV (reference sequence). The CDR3 bases are TGTGCCAGCAGTTTAGGAAGCGACAGGGGCCTGAACTTT. It codes for CASSLGSDRGLNF.

This clone was recorded once. The chain joins TRBV9 to TRBJ2-5; 8 nucleotides align to TRBD1. V lost 3 bases to trimming and J lost 2 bases; unmatched junction nucleotides: 6. The V gene's germline CDR1 is SGDLS and CDR2 YYNGEE. This CDR3 is built from 15 residues. CDR3 amino acids: CASSAGQGGQETQYF. The CDR3 DNA reads as TGTGCCAGCAGCGCCGGACAGGGCGGACAAGAGACCCAGTACTTC.

The chain has TRBV7-9 and TRBJ2-5; tentative D call: TRBD1 (6 bases). CDR3 length: 15 amino acids. Looked up from germline, CDR1 is SEHNR and CDR2 is FQNEAQ (reference sequence). V gave up 5 bases and J gave up 0 bases, with 13 bases separating them. CDR3 sequence reads: CASSPPSGDQETQYF. The DNA of the CDR3 is TGTGCCAGCAGCCCCCCCTCAGGGGACCAAGAGACCCAGTACTTC.

Only a few counts were recorded for this clone. The rearrangement joins TRBV7-9 to TRBJ1-1; weak D call: TRBD1 (6 bases). Germline loops: CDR1 SEHNR, CDR2 FQNEAQ (reference sequence). The CDR3 is 15 residues long. Trimming left V 6 bases short and J 0 bases short, with 14 bases between. CDR3 sequence reads: CASRQIQGLNTEAFF. CDR3 nucleotides: TGTGCCAGCAGGCAGATACAGGGTTTGAACACTGAAGCTTTCTTT.

The chain carries TRBV6-5 and TRBJ2-1; D is unresolved. The CDR3 is 12 amino acids. Trimming shortened V by 4 bases and J by 8 bases, and 9 bases separated the two germline ends. The germline V gene encodes CDR1 MNHEY and CDR2 SVGAGI. The CDR3 DNA reads TGTGCCAGCAGTTCTAGTGGGTATGAGCAGTTCTTC. This gives the protein CASSSSGYEQFF.

V is TRBV4-3 and J is TRBJ1-4, with 7 bases identical to TRBD1. Germline CDR1 and CDR2: LGHNA and YSLEER. CDR3 length: 15 amino acids. The V gene end was trimmed by 4 bases and the J gene end by 8 bases; junction bases not matched to a gene: 10. CDR3 sequence (DNA): TGCGCCAGCAGCCGACTAACAGGGGCGCGGGAAAAACTGTTTTTT. Amino acid sequence: CASSRLTGAREKLFF.

This clone appeared a few times. The chain is built from TRBV30 and TRBJ1-2; the D is unclear. The V end lost 7 bases, the J end lost 3 bases, and 15 bases lay between the germline ends. This CDR3 comprises 13 residues. Germline V gene data show CDR1 as GTSNPN and CDR2 as SVGIG (reference sequence). The CDR3 region has the DNA TGTGCCTTTAAAACACCGGACTACTATGGCTACACCTTC. Protein: CAFKTPDYYGYTF.

The chain employs TRBV7-8 and TRBJ2-7; 9 bases map to TRBD1. CDR1 and CDR2 (germline): SGHVS, FQNEAQ. There are 14 residues in the CDR3. J lost 5 bases, V lost 5 bases, and 7 bases had no gene match. The CDR3 nucleotides are TGTGCCAGCAGCCTGACAGGGGGTAATAACGAGCAGTACTTC. Amino acid sequence: CASSLTGGNNEQYF.

Concerning this clone itself: At one end, the junction sequence differs from germline, possibly due to a read error. Other nucleotide sequences in the sample specify the same CDR3. The rearrangement uses TRBV30 and TRBJ1-3, with 7 positions matching TRBD1. Germline loops: CDR1 GTSNPN, CDR2 SVGIG (reference sequence). CDR3 length: 16 amino acids. CDR3 coding DNA: TGCGCCTGGAGTATAAACAGGGGCCCCTCTGGAAACACCATATATTTT. Encoded protein: CAWSINRGPSGNTIYF.

The CDR3: CASRAGGGEQYF. In nucleotides, the CDR3 is TGTGCCAGCAGAGCCGGCGGCGGCGAGCAGTACTTC. The rearrangement links TRBV6-1 to TRBJ2-7; D ambiguous. V lost 6 bases and J 6 bases, leaving 12 bases between the germline ends. The germline V gene encodes CDR1 MNHNS and CDR2 SASEGT. The CDR3 is 12 residues long.

Here the CDR3 DNA reads TGTGCCAGCAGCTTATTTCCAGGGGACGATGGCTACACCTTC. This sequence encodes CASSLFPGDDGYTF. The V gene is TRBV7-2, the J gene TRBJ1-2; a possible D gene is TRBD1 (6 bases). Germline V gene data show CDR1 as SGHTA and CDR2 as FQGNSA. V dropped 2 bases and J dropped 6 bases, with 13 bases sitting between them. This CDR3 has 14 residues.

The V gene is TRBV5-6, the J gene TRBJ2-5; tentatively, D is TRBD1 (5 bases). The germline V gene encodes CDR1 SGHDT and CDR2 YYEEEE. V lost 4 bases and J 0 bases, leaving 16 bases between the germline ends. The CDR3 is 16 residues long. CDR3 sequence: CASSPVGAINQETQYF. In DNA form, the CDR3 reads TGTGCCAGCAGCCCCGTAGGGGCGATCAACCAAGAGACCCAGTACTTC.